This TCR beta chain was found in a study of T cell changes during pregnancy in multiple sclerosis. This clone has only a few counts. This table comes from immunoSEQ multiplex PCR, and its TCRdb copy is limited to in-frame clones, with some not included. Altogether under 40,000 clones are present, about 92% being singletons, with the ten largest covering about 8.3%. The receptor comes from a female donor with multiple sclerosis, enrolled in a pregnancy study. The source material was CD8+ T cells from peripheral blood mononuclear cells, sampled in the third trimester of pregnancy.

The CDR3 region has the DNA TGTGCCAGCAGCCGGACTAGCGGGGGGGCGCATGAGCAGTTCTTC. Amino acid sequence: CASSRTSGGAHEQFF. The chain carries TRBV7-6 and TRBJ2-1; 15 bases are shared with TRBD2. Germline CDR1 reads SGHVS; CDR2 reads FNYEAQ. Unmatched junction bases numbered 4, after V lost 5 bases and J lost 8 bases. This CDR3 contains 15 residues.